A single sample is the source of the 31 T cell receptor beta chains below, sequenced in a study of T cells after yellow fever vaccination. TCRdb analysed the 5' RACE reads with MiXCR anew, one entry per CDR3 protein. Of some 320,000 distinct CDR3 sequences in the sample, 8.7% were seen once. The sequenced sample was PBMCs, obtained on the day of the first yellow fever vaccination. The receptors shown here come from a young man who received the YFV17D yellow fever vaccine.

This clonotype was seen repeatedly, ten times or more. The rearrangement links TRBV18 to TRBJ2-3; TRBD2 matches 7 bases. This CDR3 contains 15 residues. After removal of 2 bases from V and 2 bases from J, the junction contained 4 bases not matched to a gene. In germline, CDR1 is KGHSH, CDR2 LQKENI. The CDR3 coding sequence is TGTGCCAGCTCACCAATAAGCGGGGTCACAGATACGCAGTATTTT. This gives the protein CASSPISGVTDTQYF.

The CDR3: CASSGTRGVYQLFF. The CDR3 region has the DNA TGTGCCAGCAGCGGAACCCGGGGGGTGTATCAACTGTTTTTT. The genes are TRBV5-6 and TRBJ1-4; D may be TRBD1 (5 bases). In germline, CDR1 is SGHDT, CDR2 YYEEEE. V was cut by 4 bases and J by 12 bases, with 19 bases left in between. The CDR3 totals 14 residues. The complete variable domain, with remaining parts taken from reference TRBV5-6 and TRBJ1-4, reads DAGVTQSPTHLIKTRGQQVTLRCSPKSGHDTVSWYQQALGQGPQFIFQYYEEEERQRGNFPDRFSGHQFPNYSSELNVNALLLGDSALYLCASSGTRGVYQLFFGSGTQLSVL.

Many counts were recorded for this clonotype. This chain connects TRBV11-2 to TRBJ2-5, with 12 bases lining up with TRBD2. Trimming removed 5 bases from V and 5 bases from J; junction bases left unmatched: 6. The CDR3 loop spans 15 amino acids. Germline V lookup: CDR1 SGHAT, CDR2 FQNNGV. The CDR3 DNA sequence: TGTGCCAGCAGCCAGACTAGCGGGGGTGGTGAGACCCAGTACTTC. This encodes CASSQTSGGGETQYF.

A few counts support this clonotype. The chain uses TRBV5-1 and TRBJ2-1, with 9 bases fitting TRBD1. Germline assignment: CDR1 SGHRS and CDR2 YFSETQ. J was trimmed by 2 bases and V by 0 bases; bases with no gene match: 9. The CDR3 is made up of 18 amino acids. CDR3 bases: TGCGCCAGCAGCTTGGCGGGACAGGGTCTCAACACCTACAATGAGCAGTTCTTC. Protein product: CASSLAGQGLNTYNEQFF.

This rearrangement joins TRBV20-1 to TRBJ1-6, with D unresolved. The CDR3 extends over 13 amino acids. V lost 2 bases, J lost 4 bases, and 6 bases lay in between. Germline CDR1 reads DFQATT; CDR2 reads SNEGSKA (reference sequence). CDR3 in amino acids: CSARTAYNSPLHF. CDR3 bases: TGCAGTGCTAGAACAGCTTATAATTCACCCCTCCACTTT.

This chain uses TRBV5-1 with TRBJ2-1, with TRBD2 matching 9 bases. This CDR3 has 18 residues. Germline V gene data show CDR1 as SGHRS and CDR2 as YFSETQ. V shed 0 bases and J 3 bases; nucleotides not matched to a gene: 10. CDR3 DNA sequence: TGCGCCAGCAGCTTGGCTCCTAGCGGGGCCTCTAGCTACAATGAGCAGTTCTTC. Its protein product is CASSLAPSGASSYNEQFF. Full variable domain (remainder filled in from reference TRBV5-1 and TRBJ2-1): KAGVTQTPRYLIKTRGQQVTLSCSPISGHRSVSWYQQTPGQGLQFLFEYFSETQRNKGNFPGRFSGRQFSNSRSEMNVSTLELGDSALYLCASSLAPSGASSYNEQFFGPGTRLTVL.

A few counts support this clonotype. The chain joins TRBV6-1 to TRBJ2-1; perhaps TRBD2 as D (5 bases). In germline, CDR1 is MNHNS, CDR2 SASEGT. V dropped 3 bases and J dropped 3 bases, with 12 bases sitting between them. The CDR3 is 15 amino acids. CDR3 DNA: TGTGCCAGCAGTGACATATCGGAGGACTACAATGAGCAGTTCTTC. The encoded protein is CASSDISEDYNEQFF.

V usage is TRBV20-1 and J usage is TRBJ2-1; D might be TRBD1 (6 bases). Trimming took off 3 bases at V and 9 bases at J, with 12 bases between the two ends. The CDR3 length is 12 residues. Germline-derived CDR1 and CDR2 are DFQATT and SNEGSKA (reference sequence). This chain's CDR3 is CSARSSGAEQFF. DNA for the CDR3: TGCAGTGCTAGGTCCTCAGGGGCTGAGCAGTTCTTC.

This chain uses TRBV7-2 with TRBJ1-1; D unclear. Germline CDR1 is SGHTA and CDR2 is FQGNSA. The CDR3 totals 14 residues. The germline V and J ends were trimmed by 8 bases and 0 bases, with 13 bases remaining between them. As DNA, the CDR3 is TGTGCCAGCCGGTCTTGGCAGATGAACACTGAAGCTTTCTTT. This translates into CASRSWQMNTEAFF.

The chain links TRBV7-9 to TRBJ2-2, with TRBD1 identical over 9 bases. The V gene's germline CDR1 is SEHNR and CDR2 FQNEAQ (reference sequence). The length of the CDR3 is 15 residues. J gave up 6 bases and V 5 bases, and 7 bases lay outside the gene matches. The CDR3 sequence: CASSDHRGQPGELFF. The CDR3 DNA reads TGTGCCAGCAGCGACCACAGGGGGCAACCCGGGGAGCTGTTTTTT.

This clonotype was seen a handful of times. The gene calls are TRBV7-3 and TRBJ1-1; 7 nucleotides line up with TRBD1. V shed 5 bases, J shed 3 bases, and the junction held 6 bases outside the gene matches. CDR1 and CDR2 (germline): SGHTA, FQGTGA. CDR3 length: 14 residues. The DNA of the CDR3 is TGTGCCAGCAGCCTCAGGGGGGAGTACACTGAAGCTTTCTTT. Its protein is CASSLRGEYTEAFF. The variable domain in full, completed from reference TRBV7-3 and TRBJ1-1, reads GAGVSQTPSNKVTEKGKYVELRCDPISGHTALYWYRQSLGQGPEFLIYFQGTGAADDSGLPNDRFFAVRPEGSVSTLKIQRTERGDSAVYLCASSLRGEYTEAFFGQGTRLTVV.

For the CDR3, the DNA is TGTGCCAGCAGCCCTTCGGGACAGGGATCCTACGAGCAGTACTTC. Translated: CASSPSGQGSYEQYF. The rearrangement links TRBV9 to TRBJ2-7, with TRBD1 matching 9 bases. V dropped 4 bases and J dropped 1; count of bases not matched to a gene: 6. This CDR3 has 15 amino acids. Germline assignment: CDR1 SGDLS and CDR2 YYNGEE.

V usage is TRBV6-1 and J usage is TRBJ2-5; D may be TRBD2 (7 bases). Between the trimmed V and J ends, which lost 6 bases and 5 bases, there was a span of 22 bases. CDR1 and CDR2 (germline): MNHNS, SASEGT. The CDR3 runs to 16 residues. In DNA form, the CDR3 reads TGTGCCAGCAGGCCTAATCCCGGGGGGCTAGCGGAGACCCAGTACTTC. Protein: CASRPNPGGLAETQYF.

The DNA of the CDR3 is TGTGCCAGCAGCCCCCAGGCAGCGGGGGAAGAGACCCAGTACTTC. Its translation: CASSPQAAGEETQYF. This rearrangement joins TRBV7-2 to TRBJ2-5; 8 bases agree with TRBD2. The V segment lost 5 bases and the J segment 3 bases; nucleotides outside the gene matches: 8. The CDR3 sequence is 15 residues long. Germline loops: CDR1 SGHTA, CDR2 FQGNSA.

The chain employs TRBV5-5 and TRBJ1-2, with D uncertain. The CDR3 has 12 residues. Trimming pared 9 bases from V and 6 bases from J, leaving 15 bases between. Per germline, CDR1 SGHKS and CDR2 YYEKEE (reference sequence). Here the CDR3 reads CATGWGRDGYTF. In nucleotides, the CDR3 is TGTGCCACCGGGTGGGGAAGGGATGGCTACACCTTC.

There are many counts of this clonotype. This chain joins TRBV3-1 and TRBJ2-5; 12 bases line up with TRBD2. The V segment lost 0 bases and the J segment 6 bases; nucleotides outside the gene matches: 5. The CDR3 is made up of 16 amino acids. Germline values: CDR1 LGHDT, CDR2 YNNKEL (reference sequence). The CDR3 DNA sequence: TGTGCCAGCAGCCAAGATATGGGACTAGCGGGCAAGACCCAGTACTTC. It is translated as CASSQDMGLAGKTQYF.

This clonotype was observed a few times. This chain uses TRBV28 with TRBJ2-1, with 11 positions matching TRBD2. Germline loops: CDR1 MDHEN, CDR2 SYDVKM. The J segment lost 5 bases and the V segment lost 10 bases, leaving 16 bases of the junction unmatched. The CDR3 consists of 17 residues. The CDR3 nucleotides are TGTGCCACCCTGACCAAGCGACTAGCGGGGATAAACAATGAGCAGTTCTTC. Protein sequence: CATLTKRLAGINNEQFF.

This clonotype was counted a few times. V gene TRBV3-1 combines with J gene TRBJ2-3; TRBD2 matches at 13 bases. This CDR3 region has 21 residues. Germline lookup yields CDR1 LGHDT and CDR2 YNNKEL (reference sequence). Trimming cost V 4 bases and J 0 bases; bases outside gene matches: 16. The CDR3 loop is CASSPTETGLAGEYSTDTQYF. The CDR3 region has the DNA TGTGCCAGCAGCCCTACCGAAACCGGACTAGCGGGGGAGTATAGCACAGATACGCAGTATTTT.

This clonotype appeared a few times. The chain carries TRBV5-1 and TRBJ2-1; D is perhaps TRBD2 (6 bases). The CDR3 has 15 residues. CDR1 is SGHRS and CDR2 is YFSETQ in the germline V gene. Trimming removed 0 bases at V and 9 bases at J, with 16 bases between. The CDR3 sequence: CASSLGGGPRSEQFF. CDR3 nucleotides: TGCGCCAGCAGCTTGGGAGGAGGGCCCAGGTCTGAGCAGTTCTTC.

The CDR3 nucleotides are TGTGCCAGCAGCCCACGCTCGGGGGACGGCTACACCTTC. Its translation is CASSPRSGDGYTF. V usage is TRBV7-2 and J usage is TRBJ1-2, with a possible D match to TRBD1 (5 bases). Germline CDR1 reads SGHTA; CDR2 reads FQGNSA. CDR3 size: 13 residues. V was clipped by 5 bases and J by 8 bases, with 15 bases between them.

This rearrangement joins TRBV29-1 to TRBJ2-2, with a tentative D call TRBD2 (7 bases). Per germline, CDR1 SQVTM and CDR2 ANQGSEA. The CDR3 spans 14 residues. The germline V and J ends were trimmed by 7 bases and 0 bases, with 12 bases remaining between them. The chain's CDR3 is CSARRGPNTGELFF. The CDR3 nucleotides read TGCAGCGCCCGGCGGGGGCCGAACACCGGGGAGCTGTTTTTT.

The J gene is TRBJ2-7, the V gene TRBV7-2; 7 positions match TRBD1. Germline trimming cut 1 base from V and 6 bases from J; bases unmatched to any gene: 6. CDR3 length: 14 residues. Per germline, CDR1 SGHTA and CDR2 FQGNSA. CDR3 sequence: CASSLGTGGSEQYF. The CDR3 bases are TGTGCCAGCAGCTTAGGGACAGGTGGGAGCGAGCAGTACTTC.

This clonotype turned up a few times. The rearrangement joins TRBV9 to TRBJ2-1, with TRBD1 as a possible D gene (5 bases). The CDR3 loop spans 15 amino acids. Germline CDR1 and CDR2: SGDLS and YYNGEE. Trimming left V 3 bases short and J 2 bases short, with 12 bases between. The CDR3 bases are TGTGCCAGCAGCGAAGGGGAAATCACCTACAATGAGCAGTTCTTC. Translated: CASSEGEITYNEQFF.

The gene calls are TRBV7-2 and TRBJ1-2; D remains ambiguous. Germline V gives CDR1 SGHTA, CDR2 FQGNSA. The CDR3 is made up of 16 amino acids. Trimming removed 5 bases from V and 2 bases from J, with 18 bases in between. The CDR3 reads CASSQGQPTFNYGYTF. CDR3 in DNA: TGTGCCAGCAGCCAAGGGCAGCCGACTTTCAACTATGGCTACACCTTC.

This clonotype has more than one count but fewer than ten. V is TRBV6-1 and J is TRBJ2-7; the match to TRBD1 covers 7 bases. V trimming: 6 bases; J trimming: 0 bases; junction bases outside the gene matches: 8. The CDR3 is 15 amino acids. Germline assignment: CDR1 MNHNS and CDR2 SASEGT. CDR3 amino acids: CASRETGKSSYEQYF. In DNA form, the CDR3 reads TGTGCCAGCAGGGAGACAGGGAAGAGCTCCTACGAGCAGTACTTC.

The V call is TRBV7-2, the J call TRBJ1-6, with 7 bases matching TRBD1. From germline, CDR1 is SGHTA and CDR2 FQGNSA. V dropped 5 bases and J dropped 4; count of bases not matched to a gene: 2. The length of the CDR3 is 14 residues. CDR3 DNA sequence: TGTGCCAGCAGCGAGGGACAGTATAATTCACCCCTCCACTTT. Its protein product is CASSEGQYNSPLHF. Filled out from reference TRBV7-2 and TRBJ1-6, the complete variable domain reads GAGVSQSPSNKVTEKGKDVELRCDPISGHTALYWYRQSLGQGLEFLIYFQGNSAPDKSGLPSDRFSAERTGGSVSTLTIQRTQQEDSAVYLCASSEGQYNSPLHFGNGTRLTVT.

This clonotype was detected only a few times. The gene calls are TRBV12-3 or TRBV12-4 and TRBJ1-2; possibly TRBD1 for D (5 bases). V lost 6 bases to trimming and J lost 4 bases, with 18 bases between them. The CDR3 spans 15 residues. CDR3 region: CASRPFPGAVYGYTF. The CDR3 nucleotides are TGTGCCAGCAGGCCCTTCCCCGGGGCAGTCTATGGCTACACCTTC.

This clonotype has a count of ten or more. This rearrangement joins TRBV10-3 to TRBJ2-2, with no clear D. The V and J ends lost 0 bases and 1 base respectively, with 9 bases between them. Germline V lookup: CDR1 ENHRY, CDR2 SYGVKD. This CDR3 is built from 16 residues. CDR3 bases: TGTGCCATCAGTGAGTCGAGGTACGAGAACACCGGGGAGCTGTTTTTT. Translation gives CAISESRYENTGELFF.

This clonotype was seen more than once but under ten times. V gene TRBV7-8 combines with J gene TRBJ1-4; D gene ambiguous. The CDR3 loop spans 12 amino acids. V lost 11 bases, J lost 4 bases, and 11 bases lay in between. Germline values: CDR1 SGHVS, CDR2 FQNEAQ. CDR3 in amino acids: CACAEDNEKLFF. The CDR3 DNA reads TGTGCCTGCGCGGAGGATAATGAAAAACTGTTTTTT.

The chain recombines TRBV6-2 or TRBV6-3 with TRBJ2-1, with 9 bases lining up with TRBD2. The CDR3 consists of 16 residues. Germline V CDR1 and CDR2: MNHEY, SVGEGT. V lost 4 bases, J lost 4 bases, and 8 bases stayed unmatched. The CDR3 loop is CASSSPGTSRYNEQFF. The CDR3 coding sequence is TGTGCCAGCAGTTCCCCCGGGACTAGCAGATACAATGAGCAGTTCTTC.

There are many counts of this clonotype. V and J are TRBV7-9 and TRBJ2-2; D gene unclear. Germline assignment: CDR1 SEHNR and CDR2 FQNEAQ (reference sequence). Trimming removed 10 bases at V and 8 bases at J, with 5 bases between. The CDR3 sequence is 9 residues long. CDR3 protein: CATAGELFF. CDR3 DNA: TGTGCCACCGCGGGGGAGCTGTTTTTT.